The present T cell receptor (beta chain) was sequenced within a study of T cell repertoires in cytomegalovirus infection. The CDR3 covers 12 residues. V was clipped by 0 bases and J by 7 bases, with 7 bases between them. Germline loops: CDR1 DFQATT, CDR2 SNEGSKA (reference sequence). TCRdb re-analysed the reads in MiXCR, keeping a single row per CDR3 protein. The sample shows roughly 130,000 distinct CDR3 sequences, approximately 9.2% of them seen only once. This clonotype was found a few times. Its target is unknown. Whole-study results and caveats: Carriage of CMV together with the relevant HLA was identifiable through cumulative public TCR beta family frequency.

The source is a human donor in good health (CMV status not recorded). Some clones in this sample may be carry-over from other donors' samples. The chain employs TRBV20-1 and TRBJ2-1; D unclear. Sample: PBMCs. The CDR3 sequence: CSARDSPNEQFF. The CDR3 DNA sequence: TGCAGTGCTAGAGATTCTCCAAATGAGCAGTTCTTC.